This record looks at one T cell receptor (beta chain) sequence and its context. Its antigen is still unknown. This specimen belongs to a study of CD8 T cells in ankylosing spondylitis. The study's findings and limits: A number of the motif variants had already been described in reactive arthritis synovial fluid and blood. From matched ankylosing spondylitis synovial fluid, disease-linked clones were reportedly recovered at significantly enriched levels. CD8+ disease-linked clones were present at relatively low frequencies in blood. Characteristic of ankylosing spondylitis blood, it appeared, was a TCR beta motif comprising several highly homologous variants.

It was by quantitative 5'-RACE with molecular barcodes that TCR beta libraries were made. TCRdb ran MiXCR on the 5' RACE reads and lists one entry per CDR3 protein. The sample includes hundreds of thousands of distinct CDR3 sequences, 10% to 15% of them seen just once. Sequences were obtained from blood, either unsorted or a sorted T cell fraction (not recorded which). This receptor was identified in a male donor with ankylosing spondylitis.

CDR3 amino acids: CASSYSPWGSNYGYTF. As DNA, the CDR3 is TGTGCCAGCAGTTATAGTCCCTGGGGATCTAACTATGGCTACACCTTC. V is TRBV7-2 and J is TRBJ1-2; D unresolved. The V end was cut by 6 bases, the J end by 0 bases, with 17 bases between. CDR3 length: 16 amino acids. Germline CDR1 reads SGHTA; CDR2 reads FQGNSA.